This T cell receptor (beta chain) originates from a study of T cells after yellow fever vaccination. Study-level results: Peaking faster, on day 5 versus 15, the secondary response was nonetheless weaker.

This clonotype was recorded at least ten times. The antigen is not known. V was trimmed by 8 bases and J by 1 base, leaving 14 bases between them. The CDR3 contains 14 residues. The germline CDR1 and CDR2 sequences are MNHNS and SASEGT. TCRdb re-derived calls from the 5' RACE reads in MiXCR, one entry per CDR3 protein. Here the sample spans roughly 49,000 distinct CDR3 sequences, approximately 7% being singletons. The receptor comes from a man aged 18 to 30 who received the YFV17D yellow fever vaccine. This sequence joins TRBV6-1 and TRBJ1-1; the D is unclear. This specimen consisted of CD8+ T cells sorted from PBMCs, obtained about 2 weeks after the first yellow fever vaccination. The CDR3 sequence is CASVRPGSNTEAFF. The CDR3 DNA is TGTGCCAGCGTACGGCCGGGTTCGAACACTGAAGCTTTCTTT.